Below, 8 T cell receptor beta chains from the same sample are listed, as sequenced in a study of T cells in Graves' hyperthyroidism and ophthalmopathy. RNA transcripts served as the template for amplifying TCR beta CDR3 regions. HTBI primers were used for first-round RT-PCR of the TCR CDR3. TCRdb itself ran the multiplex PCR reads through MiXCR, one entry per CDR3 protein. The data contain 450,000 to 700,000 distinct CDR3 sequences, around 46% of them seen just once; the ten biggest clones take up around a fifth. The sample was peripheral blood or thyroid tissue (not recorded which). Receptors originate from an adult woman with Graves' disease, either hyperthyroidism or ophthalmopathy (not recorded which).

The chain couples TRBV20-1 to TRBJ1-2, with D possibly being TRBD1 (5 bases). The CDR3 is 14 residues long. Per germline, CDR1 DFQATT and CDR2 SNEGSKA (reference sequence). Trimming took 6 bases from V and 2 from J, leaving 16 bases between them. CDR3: CSAVRGGANYGYTF. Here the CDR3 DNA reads TGCAGTGCCGTTCGGGGGGGAGCCAACTATGGCTACACCTTC.

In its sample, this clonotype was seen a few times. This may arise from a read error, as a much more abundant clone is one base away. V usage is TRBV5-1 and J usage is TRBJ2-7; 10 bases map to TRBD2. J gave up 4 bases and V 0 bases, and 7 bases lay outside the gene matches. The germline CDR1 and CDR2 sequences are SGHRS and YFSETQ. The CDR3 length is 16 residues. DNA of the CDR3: TGCGCCAGCAGCTTGGGGTCTAGCGGGAGTGCTTACGAGCAGTACTTC. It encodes CASSLGSSGSAYEQYF.

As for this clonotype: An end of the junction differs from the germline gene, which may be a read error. CDR3 bases: TGTGCCAGCAGTTTATGGGACAGAGAGACCTACGAGCAGTACTTC. Translated: CASSLWDRETYEQYF. This chain joins TRBV10-3 and TRBJ2-7; the match to TRBD1 covers 7 bases. Germline V CDR1 and CDR2: ENHRY, SYGVKD. CDR3 length: 15 amino acids.

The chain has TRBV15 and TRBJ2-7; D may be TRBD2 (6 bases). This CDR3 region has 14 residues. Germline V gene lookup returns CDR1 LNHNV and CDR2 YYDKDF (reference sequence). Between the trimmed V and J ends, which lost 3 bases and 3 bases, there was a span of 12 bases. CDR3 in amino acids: CATSRTGLNYEQYF. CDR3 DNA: TGTGCCACCAGCAGGACGGGACTCAACTACGAGCAGTACTTC.

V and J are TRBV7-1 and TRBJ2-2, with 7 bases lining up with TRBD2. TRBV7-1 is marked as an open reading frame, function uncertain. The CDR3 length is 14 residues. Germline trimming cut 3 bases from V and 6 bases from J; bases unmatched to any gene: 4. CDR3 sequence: CASSSGLRPGELFF. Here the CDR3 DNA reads TGTGCCAGCAGCTCGGGACTAAGGCCCGGGGAGCTGTTTTTT.

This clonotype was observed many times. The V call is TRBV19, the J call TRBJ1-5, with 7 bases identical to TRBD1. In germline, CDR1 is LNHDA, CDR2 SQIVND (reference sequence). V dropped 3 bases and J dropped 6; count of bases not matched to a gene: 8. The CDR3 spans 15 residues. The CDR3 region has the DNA TGTGCCAGTAGTATGGGCAGGGGGGTCGGTCAGCCCCAGCATTTT. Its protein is CASSMGRGVGQPQHF.

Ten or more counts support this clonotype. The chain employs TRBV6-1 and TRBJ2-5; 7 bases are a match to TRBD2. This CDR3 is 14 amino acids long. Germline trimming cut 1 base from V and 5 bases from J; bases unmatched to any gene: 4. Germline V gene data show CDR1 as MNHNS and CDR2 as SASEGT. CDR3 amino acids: CASSEVVGGETQYF. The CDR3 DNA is TGTGCCAGCAGTGAAGTTGTGGGAGGGGAGACCCAGTACTTC.

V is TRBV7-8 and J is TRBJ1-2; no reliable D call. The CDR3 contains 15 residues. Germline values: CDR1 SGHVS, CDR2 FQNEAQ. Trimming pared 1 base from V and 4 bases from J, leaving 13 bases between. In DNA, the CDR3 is TGTGCCAGCAGCTTAGTAGTGGGCAGCCTCTATGGCTACACCTTC. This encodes CASSLVVGSLYGYTF. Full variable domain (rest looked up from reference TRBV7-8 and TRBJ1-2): GAGVSQSPRYKVAKRGQDVALRCDPISGHVSLFWYQQALGQGPEFLTYFQNEAQLDKSGLPSDRFFAERPEGSVSTLKIQRTQQEDSAVYLCASSLVVGSLYGYTFGSGTRLTVV.